This T cell receptor (beta chain) was profiled in a study of CD8+ T cells in alopecia areata. Study at large: Patients in the treated group were given tofacitinib by mouth, 5 to 10 mg twice a day.

Concerning this clone: Its matching antigen is unknown.

After isolation, RNA underwent reverse transcription to generate cDNA as the sequencing template. Some clones are missing from TCRdb's copy, which holds only in-frame ones; the method was immunoSEQ multiplex PCR. This sample has more than 200,000 clones, with approximately 47% found just once. Study observations and caveats: Scalp specimens additionally yield sequences from normal skin's resident alphabeta T cells. Clonality exceeded that of normal scalp in lesional scalp, most notably in alopecia totalis/universalis.

Treatment in this sample: oral pan-JAK inhibitor, 5-10 mg twice daily. The study team obtained lesional scalp punch biopsies and peripheral blood from alopecia areata patients. The CDR3 loop spans 14 amino acids. Germline V lookup: CDR1 SQVTM, CDR2 ANQGSEA. Between the trimmed V and J ends, which lost 3 bases and 8 bases, there was a span of 20 bases. This receptor was taken from a human donor with alopecia areata. The specimen was CD4+ T cells sorted from blood, collected around week 36, from a patient treated with tofacitinib. V gene TRBV29-1 combines with J gene TRBJ2-7; no definite D call. In DNA form, the CDR3 reads TGCAGCGTTGATTTGTCCTCTTACGGATCTAAGCAGTACTTC. It specifies CSVDLSSYGSKQYF.